This section outlines one T cell receptor beta chain sequence together with its context. The antigen remains unidentified. This sample stems from a study of cytomegalovirus exposure and HLA in healthy donors. Study-level findings and limits: The classifier, whose performance was assessed in both the original and validation cohorts, reportedly diagnosed cytomegalovirus status with high specificity and sensitivity. CMV serostatus alone was available as immune exposure information.

This PCR relied on a set of 60 Vbeta primers and 13 Jbeta primers. TCRdb's table, derived via immunoSEQ multiplex PCR, lists solely in-frame clones and lacks some. The table shows 180,000 or so clones, with more than 70% occurring only once. The receptor was isolated from a woman in her thirties or forties in good health and CMV-seropositive. Sequences were obtained from PBMCs.

CDR3: CASSSIGQGPNYEQYF. Here the CDR3 DNA reads TGTGCCAGCAGTTCCATCGGGCAGGGGCCTAATTACGAGCAGTACTTC. The V and J genes are TRBV28 and TRBJ2-7, with TRBD1 as a possible D gene (6 bases). The CDR3 totals 16 residues. The V end lost 4 bases, the J end lost 4 bases, and 20 bases lay between the germline ends. Looked up from germline, CDR1 is MDHEN and CDR2 is SYDVKM.